Each of the 6 T cell receptor beta chains below was sequenced from the same sample in a study of metastatic and nonmetastatic thyroid tumors. Through MiXCR, TCRdb re-clonotyped the PCR reads. The table records tens of thousands of clones, roughly 25% of them present only once. All patients were untreated before thyroid surgery. Sequencing was performed on blood. Receptor source: a female donor with papillary thyroid cancer or a benign thyroid nodule (not recorded which). Some clones in this sample may be carry-over from other donors' samples.

Relative to its sample, this clone is medium-sized (0.01 to 0.1%). The rearrangement uses TRBV6-1 and TRBJ2-7; a possible D gene is TRBD1 (6 bases). The CDR3 totals 16 residues. V was cut by 5 bases and J by 7 bases, with 24 bases left in between. The germline gives CDR1 MNHNS, CDR2 SASEGT. The CDR3 is CASSTQWDTGLGEQYF. As DNA, the CDR3 is TGTGCCAGCAGTACTCAATGGGACACCGGTTTAGGGGAGCAGTACTTC.

In its sample, this clone was seen a few times. The chain carries TRBV19 and TRBJ2-5; 8 nucleotides line up with TRBD1. Per germline, CDR1 LNHDA and CDR2 SQIVND (reference sequence). Unmatched junction bases numbered 13, after V lost 6 bases and J lost 7 bases. This CDR3 has 15 residues. The CDR3 loop is CASSPLDRDMPTQYF. The CDR3, as DNA: TGTGCCAGTAGCCCCTTGGACAGGGATATGCCGACCCAGTACTTC.

This clone is termed medium-sized. The chain employs TRBV12-3 or TRBV12-4 and TRBJ2-1; D gene ambiguous. The CDR3 contains 12 residues. The ends were cut back, 3 bases at V and 8 bases at J, with 8 bases in the middle. CDR3 sequence: CASSFLRDEQFF. CDR3 DNA sequence: TGTGCCAGCAGTTTCCTACGGGATGAGCAGTTCTTC.

A single count supports this clone. Germline is not matched at one junction end, which may reflect a read error. Other nucleotide sequences from this sample produce the same CDR3. The chain is built from TRBV11-1 and TRBJ2-3; 7 bases match TRBD1. The CDR3 has 16 amino acids. Germline CDR1 reads SGHAT; CDR2 reads FQDESV (reference sequence). The CDR3 DNA reads as TGTGCGAGCAGCTTAGAGACAGGGAGTCAGACTGATACGCAGTATTTT. Translated: CASSLETGSQTDTQYF.

This clone was counted at least ten times. The rearrangement joins TRBV27 to TRBJ2-2; TRBD2 is a possible D gene (6 bases). CDR3 length: 15 residues. Germline values: CDR1 MNHEY, CDR2 SMNVEV (reference sequence). The ends were cut back, 7 bases at V and 0 bases at J, with 12 bases in the middle. CDR3 residues: CASTGGIPNTGELFF. The CDR3 DNA follows: TGTGCCAGCACTGGGGGGATCCCGAACACCGGGGAGCTGTTTTTT.

This clone was seen at least ten times. This sequence joins TRBV4-1 and TRBJ2-3; unclear D gene. With 1 base removed from V and 3 bases from J, the gap between germline ends came to 8 bases. There are 14 residues in the CDR3. Germline assignment: CDR1 MGHRA and CDR2 YSYEKL. DNA of the CDR3: TGCGCCAGCAGCCAAGCCCAGGAGACAGATACGCAGTATTTT. Residues: CASSQAQETDTQYF.